The clone carrying this TCR beta chain was observed a few times. Germline V CDR1 and CDR2: SEHNR, FQNEAQ (reference sequence). The CDR3 is 10 amino acids. The V and J ends lost 11 bases and 8 bases respectively, with 12 bases between them. Profiled with immunoSEQ multiplex PCR; TCRdb holds only in-frame clones, not every one. The sample comprises about 200,000 clones, approximately 80% of which are singletons, and 4.5% to 6.5% rests with the top ten. The data were taken from a study of blood T cell repertoires in COVID-19. The TCR originated in a woman aged 55-69 years with acute COVID-19. This rearrangement joins TRBV7-9 to TRBJ1-1, with D hard to call. The sequencing input was PBMCs or T cells enriched from blood (not recorded which). In DNA, the CDR3 is TGTGCCGGGCGGAGGGTGGAAGCTTTCTTT. Amino acid sequence: CAGRRVEAFF.